A single sample is the source of the 2 T cell receptor beta chains below, sequenced in a study of T-cell reconstitution after alpha-beta-depleted transplantation in children (dated by TCRdb to the mid-2010s). The library was produced with PCR. Sequenced on an Illumina HiSeq 2500. TCR library preparation used molecular barcoding, with unique molecular identifiers applied to normalize quantification of the TCRbeta repertoire. The raw public data were reprocessed by TCRdb itself: fastp quality trimming at Q25, MiXCR clonotype calling, in-frame beta chains only. Entries are consolidated by CDR3 protein sequence, retaining the most common genes and DNA. Within this sample are over 200,000 distinct CDR3 sequences, with under 20% of them counted one time only. Clones ranked in the top ten supply around 44% of the sample. The treatment or condition label, read with the paper, signifies: allogeneic hematopoietic cell transplantation with graft depleted of TCRalphabeta T cells and CD19 B cells.

The source was PBMCs, mostly from graft donor cells, collected 360 days after TCRalphabeta/CD19-depleted stem cell transplant. The receptors were sampled from a male patient aged 2-10 years who had a stem cell transplant for acute lymphoblastic leukemia, so the T cells may come from the graft donor.

Comments on this clonotype: An end of the junction differs from the germline gene, which may be a read error. J is TRBJ2-7 and V is TRBV5-1; 8 bases map to TRBD1. The CDR3 sequence is 15 residues long. Germline loops: CDR1 SGHRS, CDR2 YFSETQ. The CDR3 DNA follows: TGCGACAGCAGCTTGGTAACAGGGGGCTCCTACGAGCAGTACTTC. Encoded protein: CDSSLVTGGSYEQYF. The full variable domain, its missing parts supplied by reference TRBV5-1 and TRBJ2-7, is KAGVTQTPRYLIKTRGQQVTLSCSPISGHRSVSWYQQTPGQGLQFLFEYFSETQRNKGNFPGRFSGRQFSNSRSEMNVSTLELGDSALYLCDSSLVTGGSYEQYFGPGTRLTVT.

This clonotype came up a few times. The genes are TRBV5-5 and TRBJ1-2; 9 bases fit TRBD1. The CDR3 sequence is 13 residues long. Germline-derived CDR1 and CDR2 are SGHKS and YYEKEE (reference sequence). The ends lost 4 bases at V and 5 bases at J; junction bases unmatched: 3. CDR3 loop: CASSVDRGYGYTF. The CDR3, as DNA: TGTGCCAGCAGCGTGGACAGGGGTTATGGCTACACCTTC.